These 27 T cell receptor beta chains came from one sample sequenced in a study of OX40 agonist ivuxolimab in advanced cancers. Generated by immunoSEQ multiplex PCR, the TCRdb table keeps only in-frame clones and is missing some. The data show about 59,000 clones, approximately 86% seen once. Sequences were derived from CD4+ or CD8+ T cells sorted from blood, sampled in a trial of the OX40 agonist ivuxolimab. These TCRs come from an adult with an advanced solid tumor such as melanoma, head and neck, liver or kidney cancer.

The chain employs TRBV6-5 and TRBJ1-2, with unresolved D. The V end lost 6 bases, the J end lost 3 bases, and 14 bases lay between the germline ends. The CDR3 consists of 14 residues. CDR1 MNHEY and CDR2 SVGAGI come from the germline V gene. The CDR3 DNA is TGTGCCAGCAGCTCAGTCCCCATGGACTATGGCTACACCTTC. It yields the protein CASSSVPMDYGYTF.

This clone has more than one count but fewer than ten. The chain has TRBV7-9 and TRBJ2-3; D ambiguous. There are 16 residues in the CDR3. V was cut by 6 bases and J by 2 bases, with 18 bases left in between. Germline CDR1 is SEHNR and CDR2 is FQNEAQ (reference sequence). CDR3 residues: CASSPVRTAYTDTQYF. CDR3 DNA sequence: TGTGCCAGCAGTCCGGTCCGTACGGCTTACACAGATACGCAGTATTTT.

The V gene is TRBV6-1, the J gene TRBJ1-2; 8 bases are a match to TRBD1. V lost 5 bases, J lost 2 bases, and 7 bases stayed unmatched. This CDR3 comprises 15 residues. Per the germline V gene, CDR1 is MNHNS and CDR2 is SASEGT. CDR3 nucleotide sequence: TGTGCCAGCAGTCCCCGGTACAGGGGGAACTATGGCTACACCTTC. It yields the protein CASSPRYRGNYGYTF.

In this sample, this clone turned up a few times. The chain joins TRBV6-5 to TRBJ2-6; D gene uncertain. The V end was cut by 5 bases, the J end by 0 bases, with 2 bases between. CDR3 length equals 13 residues. Germline V gene sequence: CDR1 MNHEY, CDR2 SVGAGI. This chain's CDR3 is CASSLSGANVLTF. CDR3 nucleotide sequence: TGTGCCAGCAGTCTCTCTGGGGCCAACGTCCTGACTTTC.

The chain is built from TRBV7-2 and TRBJ2-1; D tentatively fits TRBD1 or TRBD2 (5 bases each). V gave up 11 bases and J gave up 8 bases, with 25 bases separating them. The CDR3 consists of 15 residues. CDR1 and CDR2 (germline): SGHTA, FQGNSA. CDR3 protein: CACRDLGLNGDEQFF. For the CDR3, the DNA is TGTGCCTGTAGGGACCTCGGACTCAATGGAGATGAGCAGTTCTTC.

The rearrangement links TRBV19 to TRBJ2-7, with a tentative D call TRBD1 (6 bases). Germline assignment: CDR1 LNHDA and CDR2 SQIVND (reference sequence). Trimming removed 4 bases at V and 5 bases at J, with 15 bases between. CDR3 length equals 14 residues. CDR3 DNA sequence: TGTGCCAGTAGTAATCCAGGGGATAGGAACGAGCAGTACTTC. This codes for CASSNPGDRNEQYF.

The chain employs TRBV19 and TRBJ1-4; 7 positions match TRBD1. After removal of 4 bases from V and 7 bases from J, the junction contained 6 bases not matched to a gene. Germline CDR1 reads LNHDA; CDR2 reads SQIVND (reference sequence). The CDR3 runs to 14 residues. The CDR3 nucleotides read TGTGCCAGTAGTACCGCGAGGGGGCTTGAAAAACTGTTTTTT. Encoded protein: CASSTARGLEKLFF.

The chain links TRBV29-1 to TRBJ2-3, with unresolved D. CDR1 and CDR2 from the germline V gene are SQVTM and ANQGSEA. V shed 4 bases and J shed 5 bases, with 4 bases lying between them. This CDR3 has 10 residues. The CDR3, as DNA: TGCAGCGTTGGGGAAGATACGCAGTATTTT. Residues: CSVGEDTQYF.

The CDR3 loop is CASSRRLAGVLEQFF. CDR3 DNA: TGTGCCAGTAGTAGGCGACTAGCGGGAGTCCTTGAGCAGTTCTTC. The rearrangement joins TRBV19 to TRBJ2-1, with TRBD2 matching 12 bases. V trimming: 4 bases; J trimming: 9 bases; junction bases outside the gene matches: 7. CDR3 length: 15 residues. Germline V gene sequence: CDR1 LNHDA, CDR2 SQIVND (reference sequence).

The table lists this clone with a count of one. This chain links TRBV5-5 with TRBJ2-1, with 13 bases that match TRBD2. J lost 9 bases, V lost 4 bases, and 4 bases had no gene match. Germline-derived CDR1 and CDR2 are SGHKS and YYEKEE (reference sequence). The CDR3 has 14 residues. The CDR3 loop reads CASSPTSGRGEQFF. The DNA for the CDR3 is TGTGCCAGCAGCCCAACTAGCGGGAGGGGTGAGCAGTTCTTC.

This clone has a handful of counts. This chain connects TRBV10-3 to TRBJ2-7; 10 bases line up with TRBD2. J lost 0 bases, V lost 10 bases, and 3 bases had no gene match. CDR1 and CDR2 from the germline V gene are ENHRY and SYGVKD. There are 13 residues in the CDR3. The CDR3, as DNA: TGTGCCACTCAGCGGGAGGGCTCCTACGAGCAGTACTTC. It translates to CATQREGSYEQYF.

The DNA of the CDR3 is TGTGCCATCAGCGTAGACAGTTCTGAAGCTTTCTTT. Protein product: CAISVDSSEAFF. J is TRBJ1-1 and V is TRBV10-3; D is possibly TRBD1 (5 bases). The CDR3 is 12 amino acids. V was pared by 6 bases and J by 6 bases, with 11 bases between. CDR1 and CDR2 from the germline V gene are ENHRY and SYGVKD.

V and J are TRBV5-1 and TRBJ2-5; D gene unclear. Germline loops: CDR1 SGHRS, CDR2 YFSETQ. Trimming took 1 base from V and 4 from J, leaving 14 bases between them. The CDR3 covers 15 residues. CDR3 sequence: CASSLLPDKGETQYF. The CDR3 coding sequence is TGCGCCAGCAGCTTGCTACCTGATAAGGGAGAGACCCAGTACTTC. The variable domain in full, with the rest retrieved from reference TRBV5-1 and TRBJ2-5, is KAGVTQTPRYLIKTRGQQVTLSCSPISGHRSVSWYQQTPGQGLQFLFEYFSETQRNKGNFPGRFSGRQFSNSRSEMNVSTLELGDSALYLCASSLLPDKGETQYFGPGTRLLVL.

The rearrangement joins TRBV5-1 to TRBJ1-4, with 7 positions matching TRBD1. The CDR3 sequence is 15 residues long. The junction had 6 bases not matched to a gene; V was cut back by 4 bases and J by 3 bases. Germline V gene lookup returns CDR1 SGHRS and CDR2 YFSETQ. CDR3 amino acids: CASSPTGAANEKLFF. The CDR3 region has the DNA TGCGCCAGCAGCCCAACAGGGGCAGCTAATGAAAAACTGTTTTTT. Using reference TRBV5-1 and TRBJ1-4 for the parts outside the CDR3, the full variable domain is KAGVTQTPRYLIKTRGQQVTLSCSPISGHRSVSWYQQTPGQGLQFLFEYFSETQRNKGNFPGRFSGRQFSNSRSEMNVSTLELGDSALYLCASSPTGAANEKLFFGSGTQLSVL.

The chain couples TRBV29-1 to TRBJ2-7; 8 bases are shared with TRBD2. The germline V gene has CDR1 SQVTM and CDR2 ANQGSEA. This CDR3 is 16 amino acids long. V shed 1 base and J 1 base; nucleotides not matched to a gene: 9. CDR3 bases: TGCAGCGTTGAAGTACGAGCGGGAGATCGTTCCTACGAGCAGTACTTC. Its translation is CSVEVRAGDRSYEQYF.

The J gene is TRBJ1-1, the V gene TRBV19; TRBD1 agrees at 7 bases. Looked up from germline, CDR1 is LNHDA and CDR2 is SQIVND (reference sequence). The CDR3 has 14 amino acids. The V gene end was trimmed by 4 bases and the J gene end by 2 bases; junction bases not matched to a gene: 4. Here the CDR3 DNA reads TGTGCCAGTAGTAGCCGGACAGGCAACACTGAAGCTTTCTTT. Residues: CASSSRTGNTEAFF.

The chain uses TRBV4-3 and TRBJ1-5; 7 nucleotides agree with TRBD1. The CDR3 runs to 14 residues. The V and J ends lost 2 bases and 5 bases, in that order; junction bases with no gene match: 3. Germline V gives CDR1 LGHNA, CDR2 YSLEER. The CDR3 nucleotides are TGCGCCAGCAGCCAAACTACAGGGGATCAGCCCCAGCATTTT. Translation gives CASSQTTGDQPQHF.

The chain employs TRBV6-6 and TRBJ1-4, with D uncertain. The V gene's germline CDR1 is MNHNY and CDR2 SVGAGI (reference sequence). The V gene lost 2 bases and the J gene lost 5 bases, with 9 bases spanning the gap. The CDR3 is 14 residues long. CDR3 protein: CASSYGQENEKLFF. The CDR3 DNA reads TGTGCCAGCAGTTACGGGCAAGAGAATGAAAAACTGTTTTTT.

This chain connects TRBV6-5 to TRBJ1-1; TRBD1 agrees at 8 bases. V was clipped by 3 bases and J by 4 bases; unmatched bases: 10. The germline gives CDR1 MNHEY, CDR2 SVGAGI. There are 16 residues in the CDR3. This CDR3 reads CASSYYRDRTVTEAFF. As DNA, the CDR3 is TGTGCCAGCAGTTATTACCGGGACAGGACAGTCACTGAAGCTTTCTTT.

A single count supports this clone. This chain uses TRBV4-3 with TRBJ2-7, with 13 bases fitting TRBD2. Trimming at V came to 4 bases and at J to 4 bases, leaving 4 bases not matched to a gene. CDR1 and CDR2 (germline): LGHNA, YSLEER. This CDR3 spans 15 amino acids. The CDR3 DNA reads TGCGCCAGCAGCCTCGGACTAGCGGGAGAGTACGAGCAGTACTTC. This gives the protein CASSLGLAGEYEQYF.

This clone appeared a few times. The chain joins TRBV6-1 to TRBJ1-1, with D maybe TRBD1 (5 bases). The V and J ends lost 8 bases and 2 bases respectively, with 9 bases between them. Per germline, CDR1 MNHNS and CDR2 SASEGT. The CDR3 extends over 12 amino acids. Here the CDR3 DNA reads TGTGCCAGCCGTAGGGACAACACTGAAGCTTTCTTT. Translation: CASRRDNTEAFF.

The chain combines TRBV20-1 with TRBJ2-1; D not resolved. V was trimmed by 6 bases and J by 6 bases, leaving 6 bases between them. There are 10 residues in the CDR3. Germline-derived CDR1 and CDR2 are DFQATT and SNEGSKA (reference sequence). CDR3 residues: CSAKINEQFF. The DNA for the CDR3 is TGCAGTGCGAAGATCAATGAGCAGTTCTTC.

This CDR3 is CASSFVAGPPTDTQYF. DNA of the CDR3: TGTGCCAGCAGCTTTGTAGCGGGTCCCCCCACAGATACGCAGTATTTT. The rearrangement uses TRBV5-6 and TRBJ2-3, with 7 positions matching TRBD2. The CDR3 covers 16 residues. Germline lookup yields CDR1 SGHDT and CDR2 YYEEEE. The junction had 8 bases not matched to a gene; V was cut back by 2 bases and J by 2 bases.

J is TRBJ2-2 and V is TRBV28, with 7 bases lining up with TRBD2. The V and J ends lost 4 bases and 7 bases, in that order; junction bases with no gene match: 6. In germline, CDR1 is MDHEN, CDR2 SYDVKM. This CDR3 region has 14 residues. The CDR3 nucleotides are TGTGCCAGCAGTTGGCCTGGGAGGGGCGGGGAGCTGTTTTTT. Its translation is CASSWPGRGGELFF. Filled out from reference TRBV28 and TRBJ2-2, the complete variable domain reads DVKVTQSSRYLVKRTGEKVFLECVQDMDHENMFWYRQDPGLGLRLIYFSYDVKMKEKGDIPEGYSVSREKKERFSLILESASTNQTSMYLCASSWPGRGGELFFGEGSRLTVL.

The CDR3 DNA reads as TGTGCCTGGCAATCAGAGAACACTGAAGCTTTCTTT. This codes for CAWQSENTEAFF. This sequence joins TRBV30 and TRBJ1-1, with D hard to call. V dropped 5 bases and J dropped 1 base, with 8 bases sitting between them. Germline CDR1 and CDR2: GTSNPN and SVGIG (reference sequence). The CDR3 totals 12 residues.

In the case of this clone: A read error may account for a junction end that differs from germline. The rearrangement links TRBV6-4 to TRBJ2-2, with 13 positions matching TRBD2. Germline loops: CDR1 MRHNA, CDR2 SNTAGT. The CDR3 contains 16 residues. CDR3 DNA: TGTGCCAGCATCCGCGGACTAGCGGGGGACACCGGGGAGCTGCTTTTT. Translated, it gives CASIRGLAGDTGELLF.

The rearrangement uses TRBV5-4 and TRBJ2-5, with TRBD2 matching 8 bases. The V gene end was trimmed by 3 bases and the J gene end by 4 bases; junction bases not matched to a gene: 17. Germline CDR1 and CDR2: SGHNT and YYREEE (reference sequence). The CDR3 totals 18 residues. Written as DNA, the CDR3 is TGTGCCAGCAGCTCGGGCGCGGGGGGCGGGAGTCGGTCAGAGACCCAGTACTTC. Encoded protein: CASSSGAGGGSRSETQYF.